What follows are 20 T cell receptor beta chains derived from one specimen sequenced in a study of identical twins. TCRdb re-analysed the 5' RACE reads in MiXCR, keeping a single row per CDR3 protein. Seen here are around 670,000 distinct CDR3 sequences, roughly 6% observed once, and the top ten hold around 2%. Sequencing was performed on naive T cells sorted from blood. These receptors originate from a man younger than 35 in good health.

DNA for the CDR3: TGTGCCAGCAGTTCTGCGACAGGGGAGCAGTACGTC. It codes for CASSSATGEQYV. The rearrangement uses TRBV28 and TRBJ2-7; 7 nucleotides line up with TRBD1. V shed 4 bases, J shed 7 bases, and the junction held 4 bases outside the gene matches. Germline V gene sequence: CDR1 MDHEN, CDR2 SYDVKM. There are 12 residues in the CDR3.

The chain recombines TRBV18 with TRBJ2-7, with TRBD2 identical over 9 bases. CDR3 length: 15 amino acids. Germline CDR1 KGHSH, CDR2 LQKENI. The V segment lost 1 base and the J segment 5 bases; nucleotides outside the gene matches: 6. This CDR3 is CASSPLAGGPNEQYV. The CDR3 region has the DNA TGTGCCAGCTCACCACTCGCGGGAGGGCCCAACGAGCAGTACGTC.

This clonotype was seen ten or more times. The chain is built from TRBV5-6 and TRBJ2-1, with TRBD2 identical over 8 bases. V dropped 6 bases and J dropped 8; count of bases not matched to a gene: 16. CDR1 and CDR2 (germline): SGHDT, YYEEEE. The CDR3 runs to 16 residues. This CDR3 is CASTRTTSAQIYEQFF. DNA for the CDR3: TGTGCCAGCACCAGAACGACTAGCGCCCAGATCTATGAGCAGTTCTTC.

This clonotype was observed many times. This sequence joins TRBV27 and TRBJ1-1; D is perhaps TRBD1 (5 bases). The CDR3 contains 14 residues. Germline V gene data show CDR1 as MNHEY and CDR2 as SMNVEV (reference sequence). V lost 5 bases and J lost 4, with 14 bases in between. CDR3 loop: CASSGAGGFTEAFF. CDR3 coding DNA: TGTGCCAGCAGTGGCGCGGGGGGTTTCACTGAAGCTTTCTTT.

The rearrangement uses TRBV7-8 and TRBJ2-1; D is unclear. This CDR3 is built from 13 residues. Trimming shortened V by 5 bases and J by 15 bases, and 20 bases separated the two germline ends. The V gene's germline CDR1 is SGHVS and CDR2 FQNEAQ. The CDR3 DNA sequence: TGTGCCAGCAGCAAAACGGTGATCCTCGGGCGGTTCTTC. This gives the protein CASSKTVILGRFF.

The rearrangement joins TRBV20-1 to TRBJ2-7, with 9 bases identical to TRBD2. J gave up 2 bases and V 3 bases, and 5 bases lay outside the gene matches. The CDR3 runs to 14 residues. Germline CDR1 reads DFQATT; CDR2 reads SNEGSKA (reference sequence). CDR3 sequence: CSASDLAGPYEQYV. Written as DNA, the CDR3 is TGCAGTGCTAGCGATCTAGCGGGGCCCTACGAGCAGTACGTC.

This clonotype was recorded at least ten times. The chain combines TRBV6-1 with TRBJ2-2; D gene unclear. The CDR3 spans 17 residues. V lost 4 bases and J lost 5, with 20 bases in between. Germline CDR1 reads MNHNS; CDR2 reads SASEGT. CDR3 sequence reads: CASSVYPATLTTGELFF. The CDR3 region has the DNA TGTGCCAGCAGTGTGTATCCGGCGACTCTTACGACCGGGGAGCTGTTTTTT.

This clonotype showed up many times. The genes are TRBV12-3 or TRBV12-4 and TRBJ2-1; D is unclear. The CDR3 contains 14 residues. Trimming removed 3 bases at V and 3 bases at J, with 9 bases between. CDR3 sequence reads: CASSFFPDYNEQFF. The DNA of the CDR3 is TGTGCCAGCAGTTTTTTTCCAGACTACAATGAGCAGTTCTTC.

In its sample, this clonotype was seen a few times. The chain has TRBV5-1 and TRBJ2-1; D remains unclear. The germline V gene has CDR1 SGHRS and CDR2 YFSETQ. The CDR3 has 13 residues. V was cut by 0 bases and J by 5 bases, with 6 bases left in between. CDR3 residues: CASSLVENNEQFF. CDR3 nucleotides: TGCGCCAGCAGCTTGGTAGAAAACAATGAGCAGTTCTTC. The full variable domain, its missing parts supplied by reference TRBV5-1 and TRBJ2-1, is KAGVTQTPRYLIKTRGQQVTLSCSPISGHRSVSWYQQTPGQGLQFLFEYFSETQRNKGNFPGRFSGRQFSNSRSEMNVSTLELGDSALYLCASSLVENNEQFFGPGTRLTVL.

This clonotype was recorded many times. The J gene is TRBJ1-3, the V gene TRBV30; D unclear. The CDR3 is 12 residues long. V was cut by 3 bases and J by 5 bases, with 8 bases left in between. The germline gives CDR1 GTSNPN, CDR2 SVGIG (reference sequence). CDR3 DNA sequence: TGTGCCTGGAGACGAAGACGAAACACCATATATTTT. Translation: CAWRRRRNTIYF.

This clonotype was picked up many times. The chain carries TRBV20-1 and TRBJ1-2, with 12 bases fitting TRBD1. V dropped 1 base and J dropped 3; count of bases not matched to a gene: 6. Germline loops: CDR1 DFQATT, CDR2 SNEGSKA (reference sequence). The CDR3 loop spans 16 amino acids. The CDR3 coding sequence is TGCAGTGCTAGAGTCCCGGGACAGGGGGCAGACTATGGCTACACCTTC. It is translated as CSARVPGQGADYGYTF.

This clonotype was observed a handful of times. The rearrangement uses TRBV5-1 and TRBJ2-7; D possibly corresponds to TRBD1 (7 bases). The CDR3 loop spans 15 amino acids. Germline assignment: CDR1 SGHRS and CDR2 YFSETQ. With 5 bases removed from V and 2 bases from J, the gap between germline ends came to 17 bases. The CDR3: CASRPEAGQPYEQYV. CDR3 DNA: TGCGCCAGCAGGCCGGAGGCGGGACAGCCCTACGAGCAGTACGTC.

This chain uses TRBV9 with TRBJ2-2; 8 bases map to TRBD1. The CDR3 sequence is 15 residues long. The junction had 10 bases not matched to a gene; V was cut back by 2 bases and J by 10 bases. Germline V CDR1 and CDR2: SGDLS, YYNGEE. CDR3 in DNA: TGTGCCAGCAGCGTCCCGGACAGGGCACCTCCGGAGCTGTTTTTT. This codes for CASSVPDRAPPELFF. The full variable domain, with the rest looked up from reference TRBV9 and TRBJ2-2, is DSGVTQTPKHLITATGQRVTLRCSPRSGDLSVYWYQQSLDQGLQFLIQYYNGEERAKGNILERFSAQQFPDLHSELNLSSLELGDSALYFCASSVPDRAPPELFFGEGSRLTVL.

At least ten counts were recorded for this clonotype. The chain joins TRBV20-1 to TRBJ2-3; D is undetermined. From germline, CDR1 is DFQATT and CDR2 SNEGSKA (reference sequence). The V and J ends lost 3 bases and 1 base respectively, with 17 bases between them. The CDR3 contains 16 residues. The CDR3 coding sequence is TGCAGTGCTAGTCACCCCGGGCCGTTCCGCACAGATACGCAGTATTTT. It codes for CSASHPGPFRTDTQYF.

The J gene is TRBJ2-1, the V gene TRBV6-5, with 7 nucleotides matching TRBD1. Germline CDR1 is MNHEY and CDR2 is SVGAGI. J gave up 9 bases and V 4 bases, and 9 bases lay outside the gene matches. This CDR3 region has 14 residues. The CDR3 coding sequence is TGTGCCAGCAGTTTGACAGGGCTGAGGGGTGAGCAGTTCTTC. Residues: CASSLTGLRGEQFF.

This clonotype was observed at least ten times. V and J are TRBV2 and TRBJ2-1; D unresolved. V gave up 7 bases and J gave up 4 bases, with 5 bases separating them. This CDR3 is 11 amino acids long. Germline V gene data show CDR1 as SNHLY and CDR2 as FYNNEI. CDR3 amino acids: CASNLYNEQFF. The CDR3 DNA reads as TGTGCCAGCAACCTTTACAATGAGCAGTTCTTC.

This clonotype was recorded at least ten times. V usage is TRBV9 and J usage is TRBJ2-6; D perhaps matches TRBD1 (6 bases). The germline CDR1 and CDR2 sequences are SGDLS and YYNGEE. Deletions cut 5 bases from V and 2 bases from J, with 8 bases between. This CDR3 is built from 14 residues. The chain's CDR3 is CASRSGAGANVLTF. CDR3 coding DNA: TGTGCCAGCAGGTCAGGGGCTGGGGCCAACGTCCTGACTTTC.

There are a few counts of this clonotype. The chain is built from TRBV5-4 and TRBJ2-3; 13 nucleotides match TRBD2. Germline CDR1 SGHNT, CDR2 YYREEE (reference sequence). The V gene end was trimmed by 4 bases and the J gene end by 4 bases; junction bases not matched to a gene: 9. The CDR3 spans 17 residues. The CDR3 DNA is TGTGCCAGCAGCCCCGGACTAGCGGGAGTAGGGTCAGATACGCAGTATTTT. Translation gives CASSPGLAGVGSDTQYF.

This clonotype was counted between two and nine times. The V call is TRBV10-3, the J call TRBJ2-1; 13 nucleotides align to TRBD2. There are 12 residues in the CDR3. The germline gives CDR1 ENHRY, CDR2 SYGVKD. Germline trimming cut 10 bases from V and 15 bases from J; bases unmatched to any gene: 9. CDR3: CASRTSGSVRFF. CDR3 bases: TGTGCCAGTCGGACTAGCGGGAGTGTCAGGTTCTTC.

The table lists this clonotype with many counts. The chain joins TRBV10-3 to TRBJ1-3; D is ambiguous. The CDR3 extends over 16 amino acids. Trimming shortened V by 2 bases and J by 0 bases, and 11 bases separated the two germline ends. Germline V CDR1 and CDR2: ENHRY, SYGVKD. The CDR3 nucleotides read TGTGCCATCAGTGAGACGACGAGAGACTCTGGAAACACCATATATTTT. Translating gives CAISETTRDSGNTIYF.